The TCR beta chain described here comes from a study of control samples from healthy donors and cancer patients. TCRdb keeps only in-frame clones here, not all; method: immunoSEQ multiplex PCR. The table records about 130,000 clones, over 80% of them present only once. The sample taken for sequencing was blood. The TCR was taken from a woman aged 50 to 60 in good health.

The CDR3 DNA sequence: TGTGCCAGCTGGGGACAGAACCAAGAGACCCAGTACTTC. It codes for CASWGQNQETQYF. The chain carries TRBV27 and TRBJ2-5; 7 bases are a match to TRBD1. Germline values: CDR1 MNHEY, CDR2 SMNVEV (reference sequence). The trim removed 8 bases at V and 0 bases at J, leaving 3 bases unmatched. The CDR3 loop spans 13 amino acids.